This TCR beta chain was identified during a study of cytomegalovirus exposure and HLA in healthy donors. As regards this clone: Its target is not known.

Overall study results and limits: Most TCR beta V segments were productive about 87% or about 30% of the time in an earlier analysis.

The PCR ran on 60 Vbeta and 13 Jbeta primers. Methods used by the authors: In a later analysis, the count reached some 88 million unique TCR beta chains, with approximately 11 million shared. TCRdb keeps only in-frame clones here, not all; method: immunoSEQ multiplex PCR. Clone size and V and J calls were adopted from that table, with D and trimming inferred from the DNA. This sample lists some 70,000 clones; its ten largest clones have 2.7%. This CDR3 contains 15 residues. Trimming removed 3 bases from V and 2 bases from J; junction bases left unmatched: 7. Germline V lookup: CDR1 SQVTM, CDR2 ANQGSEA.

The sequence came from a man aged 35 to 55 in good health and CMV-seronegative. The chain links TRBV29-1 to TRBJ2-7, with 10 bases matching TRBD2. The sequenced sample was PBMCs. This chain's CDR3 is CSVDTTSGAPYEQYF. In DNA form, the CDR3 reads TGCAGCGTTGATACTACTAGCGGGGCCCCCTACGAGCAGTACTTC.